This TCR beta chain was sequenced during a study of cytotoxic CD8 clonotypes in ibrutinib-treated CLL. In regard to this clone: Its antigen remains unknown.

Deletions cut 2 bases from V and 8 bases from J, with 13 bases between. The germline CDR1 and CDR2 sequences are SGHRS and YFSETQ. The CDR3 has 14 residues. The repertoire was sequenced with immunoSEQ multiplex PCR; TCRdb's copy has only in-frame clones and lacks some. The sample gives around 310,000 clones, approximately 80% of which show up once; 6.5% to 8% is in the top ten. Study outcomes and limitations: Public clonotypes (which were uncommon) either contracted or remained stable on treatment. T-cell clonality at baseline went above that of age-matched healthy donors and rose and fell with circulating CD8+ T-cell counts.

J is TRBJ1-4 and V is TRBV5-1; D ambiguous. The sample consisted of PBMCs, taken before ibrutinib treatment. The clonotype originates from a human donor with chronic lymphocytic leukemia. CDR3 nucleotides: TGCGCCAGCAGCTTAGACCCTGGCGGGGAAAAACTGTTTTTT. This gives the protein CASSLDPGGEKLFF. The whole variable domain, filled in from reference TRBV5-1 and TRBJ1-4, reads KAGVTQTPRYLIKTRGQQVTLSCSPISGHRSVSWYQQTPGQGLQFLFEYFSETQRNKGNFPGRFSGRQFSNSRSEMNVSTLELGDSALYLCASSLDPGGEKLFFGSGTQLSVL.